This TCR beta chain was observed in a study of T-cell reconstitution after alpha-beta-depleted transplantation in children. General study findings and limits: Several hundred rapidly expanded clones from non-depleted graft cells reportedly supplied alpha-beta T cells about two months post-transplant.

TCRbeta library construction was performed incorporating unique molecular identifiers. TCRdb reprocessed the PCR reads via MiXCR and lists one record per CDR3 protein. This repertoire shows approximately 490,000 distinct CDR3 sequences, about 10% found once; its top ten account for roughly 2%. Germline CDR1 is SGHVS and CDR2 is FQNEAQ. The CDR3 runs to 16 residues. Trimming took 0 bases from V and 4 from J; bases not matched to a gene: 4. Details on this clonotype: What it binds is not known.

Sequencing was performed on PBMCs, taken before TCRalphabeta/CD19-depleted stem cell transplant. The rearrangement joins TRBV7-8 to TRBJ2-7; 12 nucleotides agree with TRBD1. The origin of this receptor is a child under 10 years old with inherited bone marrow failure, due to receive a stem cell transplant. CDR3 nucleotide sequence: TGTGCCAGCAGCTTAGCGGGGGGACAGGGGGCTTACGAGCAGTACTTC. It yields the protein CASSLAGGQGAYEQYF.